What follows are 24 T cell receptor beta chains derived from one specimen sequenced in a study of blood T cell repertoires in COVID-19. Method: immunoSEQ multiplex PCR; TCRdb's copy keeps in-frame clones and lacks some. The sample has some 110,000 clones, roughly 79% seen once. Sequencing input: peripheral blood. Receptor source: a woman in her sixties or seventies with acute or convalescent COVID-19.

V usage is TRBV10-2 and J usage is TRBJ2-6; possibly TRBD1 for D (6 bases). The CDR3 totals 17 residues. CDR1 is WSHSY, CDR2 SAAADI, per germline. Trimming took off 7 bases at V and 0 bases at J, with 16 bases between the two ends. The CDR3 DNA reads as TGCGCCAGCACCAAGGACAGAGACAGCTCTGGGGCCAACGTCCTGACTTTC. Residues: CASTKDRDSSGANVLTF.

A few counts support this clone. The V and J genes are TRBV12-3 or TRBV12-4 and TRBJ2-7; TRBD2 is a possible D gene (5 bases). CDR3 length equals 11 residues. The germline V and J ends were trimmed by 6 bases and 6 bases, with 9 bases remaining between them. CDR3 residues: CASRAGSEQYF. The CDR3 DNA reads as TGTGCCAGCAGGGCGGGTTCCGAGCAGTACTTC.

This chain uses TRBV14 with TRBJ2-3; 9 bases match TRBD1. In germline, CDR1 is SGHDN, CDR2 FVKESK. This CDR3 contains 15 residues. V gave up 8 bases and J gave up 3 bases; unmatched junction bases: 9. The CDR3 reads CASSEQGAGTDTQYF. The CDR3 coding sequence is TGTGCCAGCTCGGAACAGGGGGCAGGAACAGATACGCAGTATTTT.

The J gene is TRBJ2-6, the V gene TRBV28; 9 bases agree with TRBD1. J gave up 4 bases and V 2 bases, and 6 bases lay outside the gene matches. Germline CDR1 reads MDHEN; CDR2 reads SYDVKM. The CDR3 length is 17 residues. The DNA of the CDR3 is TGTGCCAGCAGTTTACTACAGGGGGCGCGAGGGGCCAACGTCCTGACTTTC. Protein sequence: CASSLLQGARGANVLTF. Together with reference TRBV28 and TRBJ2-6, the CDR3 gives the full variable domain: DVKVTQSSRYLVKRTGEKVFLECVQDMDHENMFWYRQDPGLGLRLIYFSYDVKMKEKGDIPEGYSVSREKKERFSLILESASTNQTSMYLCASSLLQGARGANVLTFGAGSRLTVL.

The J gene is TRBJ1-1, the V gene TRBV5-1; TRBD1 matches at 9 bases. The CDR3 runs 14 residues. The J segment lost 5 bases and the V segment lost 4 bases, leaving 6 bases of the junction unmatched. The V gene's germline CDR1 is SGHRS and CDR2 YFSETQ. The CDR3 nucleotides are TGCGCCAGCAGCATCCACAGGGGGCAAACTGAAGCTTTCTTT. Protein: CASSIHRGQTEAFF. The whole variable domain, remainder taken from reference TRBV5-1 and TRBJ1-1, is KAGVTQTPRYLIKTRGQQVTLSCSPISGHRSVSWYQQTPGQGLQFLFEYFSETQRNKGNFPGRFSGRQFSNSRSEMNVSTLELGDSALYLCASSIHRGQTEAFFGQGTRLTVV.

In DNA, the CDR3 is TGCGCCAGCAGTGACCGGGGCAATCAGCCCCAGCATTTT. As protein: CASSDRGNQPQHF. The chain recombines TRBV10-2 with TRBJ1-5; unclear D gene. V was trimmed by 3 bases and J by 2 bases, leaving 5 bases between them. CDR3 length: 13 amino acids. Germline V gene data show CDR1 as WSHSY and CDR2 as SAAADI.

The rearrangement links TRBV27 to TRBJ2-4, with D possibly matching TRBD1 (5 bases). The CDR3 extends over 14 amino acids. Trimming shortened V by 6 bases and J by 6 bases, and 15 bases separated the two germline ends. Germline-derived CDR1 and CDR2 are MNHEY and SMNVEV (reference sequence). CDR3 residues: CASRALGPRNIQYF. CDR3 nucleotides: TGTGCCAGCAGGGCATTGGGGCCTAGAAACATTCAGTACTTC.

The chain combines TRBV10-3 with TRBJ2-1, with D possibly being TRBD2 (7 bases). Trimming took 4 bases from V and 0 from J, leaving 16 bases between them. Germline V CDR1 and CDR2: ENHRY, SYGVKD. The CDR3 contains 17 residues. Written as DNA, the CDR3 is TGTGCCATCAGTGGCGCCGGGGGGCCAGCCTCCTACAATGAGCAGTTCTTC. This translates into CAISGAGGPASYNEQFF.

The count of this clone is one. V usage is TRBV19 and J usage is TRBJ1-1, with D hard to call. The CDR3 covers 12 residues. The germline V gene encodes CDR1 LNHDA and CDR2 SQIVND (reference sequence). V lost 2 bases and J lost 5, with 6 bases in between. This chain's CDR3 is CASSIPGTEAFF. CDR3 bases: TGTGCCAGTAGTATACCAGGAACTGAAGCTTTCTTT.

V is TRBV16 and J is TRBJ2-7; 7 bases agree with TRBD1. Germline CDR1 is KGHSY and CDR2 is FQNENV. Trimming removed 2 bases from V and 3 bases from J; junction bases left unmatched: 4. The CDR3 extends over 14 amino acids. The CDR3 protein is CASSQGTENYEQYF. CDR3 in DNA: TGTGCCAGCAGCCAAGGGACAGAAAACTACGAGCAGTACTTC.

V usage is TRBV5-1 and J usage is TRBJ2-3; 9 bases are a match to TRBD2. There are 14 residues in the CDR3. V lost 5 bases and J lost 2; bases outside the gene matches: 3. CDR1 SGHRS and CDR2 YFSETQ come from the germline V gene. The CDR3 protein is CASRLAGYTDTQYF. In DNA, the CDR3 is TGCGCCAGCAGGCTAGCGGGGTACACAGATACGCAGTATTTT.

The V and J genes are TRBV30 and TRBJ2-1; TRBD2 agrees at 9 bases. This CDR3 is built from 15 residues. Germline-derived CDR1 and CDR2 are GTSNPN and SVGIG (reference sequence). The CDR3 is CASGTGTSPYNEQFF. In DNA form, the CDR3 reads TGTGCTTCTGGAACGGGGACTAGCCCCTACAATGAGCAGTTCTTC. Full variable domain (missing parts from reference TRBV30 and TRBJ2-1): SQTIHQWPATLVQPVGSPLSLECTVEGTSNPNLYWYRQAAGRGLQLLFYSVGIGQISSEVPQNLSASRPQDRQFILSSKKLLLSDSGFYLCASGTGTSPYNEQFFGPGTRLTVL.

This clone was seen more than once but under ten times. The chain links TRBV7-2 to TRBJ1-5; D uncertain. The CDR3 sequence is 13 residues long. The germline V gene has CDR1 SGHTA and CDR2 FQGNSA. V gave up 5 bases and J gave up 4 bases, with 9 bases separating them. The CDR3 DNA reads TGTGCCAGCAGCGTCGGAGCAAATCAGCCCCAGCATTTT. Translated: CASSVGANQPQHF.

The chain links TRBV7-8 to TRBJ2-3; 7 nucleotides align to TRBD2. V was clipped by 3 bases and J by 9 bases; unmatched bases: 6. Germline V gene lookup returns CDR1 SGHVS and CDR2 FQNEAQ. The CDR3 is 13 residues long. The CDR3 is CASSFLGGETQYF. CDR3 in DNA: TGTGCCAGCAGCTTCCTTGGGGGGGAAACGCAGTATTTT.

The chain joins TRBV5-1 to TRBJ1-1; TRBD1 matches 8 bases. V lost 7 bases, J lost 1 base, and 3 bases stayed unmatched. The CDR3 sequence is 13 residues long. Germline V gene data show CDR1 as SGHRS and CDR2 as YFSETQ. CDR3 amino acids: CASRGQGNTEAFF. In nucleotides, the CDR3 is TGCGCCAGCCGCGGACAGGGGAACACTGAAGCTTTCTTT.

V and J are TRBV10-2 and TRBJ2-2; 8 nucleotides line up with TRBD2. This CDR3 spans 16 amino acids. CDR1 and CDR2 from the germline V gene are WSHSY and SAAADI. Trimming took 7 bases from V and 3 from J; bases not matched to a gene: 10. The CDR3 nucleotides read TGCGCCAGCAATCATGCGGCGGGGGGCGACACCGGGGAGCTGTTTTTT. Its protein product is CASNHAAGGDTGELFF.

The chain has TRBV5-3 and TRBJ1-2, with TRBD1 as a possible D gene (6 bases). TRBV5-3 belongs to the ORF category, with a function that is uncertain. CDR3 length equals 15 residues. Deletions cut 5 bases from V and 2 bases from J, with 16 bases between. CDR3 protein: CARRKRTVENYGYTF. The CDR3 nucleotides are TGTGCCAGAAGGAAGAGGACAGTGGAAAACTATGGCTACACCTTC.

V usage is TRBV28 and J usage is TRBJ2-7; 9 positions match TRBD2. Germline V gene data show CDR1 as MDHEN and CDR2 as SYDVKM. J was trimmed by 3 bases and V by 7 bases; bases with no gene match: 7. The CDR3 contains 14 residues. In nucleotides, the CDR3 is TGTGCCAGCACCTTCCGAGCGGGAGGCTACGAGCAGTACTTC. Its protein product is CASTFRAGGYEQYF.

J is TRBJ1-4 and V is TRBV21-1; TRBD1, the D gene given by the table, was not confirmed from the DNA. TRBV21-1 is a pseudogene locus. The CDR3 totals 13 residues. This CDR3 is CASSKVGQGVLFF. For the CDR3, the DNA is TGTGCCAGCAGCAAAGTGGGACAGGGAGTACTGTTTTTT.

The rearrangement links TRBV9 to TRBJ2-2, with 9 bases matching TRBD1. V shed 0 bases, J shed 6 bases, and the junction held 3 bases outside the gene matches. In germline, CDR1 is SGDLS, CDR2 YYNGEE. The CDR3 extends over 15 amino acids. For the CDR3, the DNA is TGTGCCAGCAGCGTAGCGTGGGACAGGGCCGGGGAGCTGTTTTTT. This gives the protein CASSVAWDRAGELFF.

This sequence joins TRBV15 and TRBJ2-1; 8 bases agree with TRBD1. Germline lookup yields CDR1 LNHNV and CDR2 YYDKDF (reference sequence). The V and J ends lost 2 bases and 9 bases, in that order; junction bases with no gene match: 6. The CDR3 sequence is 14 residues long. CDR3 sequence (DNA): TGTGCCACCAGCAGAATCCAGGGGGCCGGTGAGCAGTTCTTC. This translates into CATSRIQGAGEQFF.

This chain uses TRBV6-2 or TRBV6-3 with TRBJ1-1, with a weak D call TRBD1 (6 bases). Between the trimmed V and J ends, which lost 5 bases and 2 bases, there was a span of 12 bases. Looked up from germline, CDR1 is MNHEY and CDR2 is SVGEGT. CDR3 length: 14 residues. The CDR3 bases are TGTGCCAGCAGTCGACCAGGGGCAAACACTGAAGCTTTCTTT. As protein: CASSRPGANTEAFF.

The chain links TRBV7-2 to TRBJ2-7, with 9 bases lining up with TRBD1. The junction had 11 bases not matched to a gene; V was cut back by 6 bases and J by 5 bases. Germline CDR1 SGHTA, CDR2 FQGNSA. The CDR3 covers 15 residues. In DNA form, the CDR3 reads TGTGCCAGCAGAAAATGGACAGGGGCGGGCGACGAGCAGTACTTC. Translation gives CASRKWTGAGDEQYF.

The chain is built from TRBV2 and TRBJ1-5; no reliable D call. The CDR3 is 15 amino acids. Trimming pared 3 bases from V and 0 bases from J, leaving 9 bases between. Germline assignment: CDR1 SNHLY and CDR2 FYNNEI. CDR3 nucleotide sequence: TGTGCCAGCAGTGAGGAACAGCATAGCAATCAGCCCCAGCATTTT. It encodes CASSEEQHSNQPQHF.